This section outlines one T cell receptor beta chain sequence together with its context. The sample originates from a study of blood T cell repertoires in COVID-19. Profiled with immunoSEQ multiplex PCR; TCRdb holds only in-frame clones, not every one. The data contain some 270,000 clones, approximately 81% of them singletons. This CDR3 is 17 amino acids long. V lost 3 bases to trimming and J lost 5 bases; unmatched junction nucleotides: 5. Germline lookup yields CDR1 MNHEY and CDR2 SVGEGT. Participant reports of clinical history set cohort assignment. Exposed participants encountered a COVID-19 case during the 2 weeks preceding study entry.

Specimen: PBMCs or T cells enriched from blood (not recorded which). This sequence originates from a woman aged 50 to 65 who had been exposed to COVID-19. The rearrangement links TRBV6-2 or TRBV6-3 to TRBJ1-6; TRBD1 aligns across 12 bases. CDR3 DNA: TGTGCCAGCAGTTATGGGGACAGGGGGCTACATAATTCACCCCTCCACTTT. Its translation is CASSYGDRGLHNSPLHF.